This entry concerns a single TCR beta chain. The record originates from a study of technical replicates of blood from a few donors. Trimming took 0 bases from V and 7 from J, leaving 22 bases between them. The CDR3 has 17 residues. Germline V gives CDR1 SGHAT, CDR2 FQNNGV. TCRdb's copy holds only in-frame clones and misses some; the assay was immunoSEQ multiplex PCR. The profile shows 90,000 to 100,000 clones, about 94% of them singletons. The receptor comes from a human donor in good health. V and J are TRBV11-2 and TRBJ2-7; D gene ambiguous. The sequencing sample was made of T cells isolated from PBMCs. The CDR3: CASSLDRAENYVEEQYF. CDR3 bases: TGTGCCAGCAGCTTAGATCGTGCGGAGAACTACGTAGAGGAGCAGTACTTC.